Listed here are 30 T cell receptor beta chains from one sample, sequenced in a study of blood T cell repertoires in COVID-19. The method was immunoSEQ multiplex PCR; TCRdb's version includes in-frame clones alone and lacks a portion of them. The sample holds hundreds of thousands of clones, around 84% seen once. Specimen: peripheral blood. These receptors came from a man between 45 and 60 years old with acute or convalescent COVID-19.

This clone came up once. The genes are TRBV15 and TRBJ1-2; D ambiguous. Germline V lookup: CDR1 LNHNV, CDR2 YYDKDF (reference sequence). The CDR3 sequence is 13 residues long. V was cut by 1 base and J by 8 bases, with 11 bases left in between. CDR3 DNA sequence: TGTGCCACCAGCAGAGCAAGGCGAGGAGGCTACACCTTC. The encoded protein is CATSRARRGGYTF.

This sequence joins TRBV9 and TRBJ1-4; D is unclear. Germline V gene data show CDR1 as SGDLS and CDR2 as YYNGEE. This CDR3 spans 15 amino acids. The V end lost 4 bases, the J end lost 3 bases, and 13 bases lay between the germline ends. As DNA, the CDR3 is TGTGCCAGCAGCTTCGCAGGTGTGGCTAATGAAAAACTGTTTTTT. It encodes CASSFAGVANEKLFF.

The chain employs TRBV5-4 and TRBJ2-5; 7 bases map to TRBD2. The V gene end was trimmed by 0 bases and the J gene end by 2 bases; junction bases not matched to a gene: 4. Germline V gene lookup returns CDR1 SGHNT and CDR2 YYREEE (reference sequence). The CDR3 runs 15 residues. The CDR3 loop reads CASSLVGTTQETQYF. The CDR3 nucleotides read TGTGCCAGCAGCTTGGTTGGGACTACACAAGAGACCCAGTACTTC.

This rearrangement joins TRBV5-1 to TRBJ2-2; D is uncertain. CDR3 length: 15 amino acids. The V gene's germline CDR1 is SGHRS and CDR2 YFSETQ. V was cut by 2 bases and J by 0 bases, with 8 bases left in between. The CDR3 loop is CASSFRSSNTGELFF. The CDR3 bases are TGCGCCAGCAGCTTCAGGTCATCGAACACCGGGGAGCTGTTTTTT.

The rearrangement links TRBV18 to TRBJ1-5; no clear D. The V gene lost 0 bases and the J gene lost 5 bases, with 14 bases spanning the gap. The CDR3 contains 16 residues. Germline values: CDR1 KGHSH, CDR2 LQKENI. The CDR3 here is CASSPPEGTTYQPQHF. The CDR3 coding sequence is TGTGCCAGCTCACCACCGGAGGGAACGACTTATCAGCCCCAGCATTTT.

The count of this clone is one. The CDR3 nucleotides are TGTGCCAGCAGTTACTCGGAGGAGATCTATGGCTACACCTTC. Residues: CASSYSEEIYGYTF. The J gene is TRBJ1-2, the V gene TRBV6-5; no definite D call. This CDR3 spans 14 amino acids. Trimming took 0 bases from V and 4 from J, leaving 9 bases between them. In germline, CDR1 is MNHEY, CDR2 SVGAGI.

The chain's CDR3 is CASSSIGQGSNQPQHF. The DNA for the CDR3 is TGTGCCAGCAGCTCCATCGGACAGGGTAGCAATCAGCCCCAGCATTTT. The rearrangement uses TRBV27 and TRBJ1-5; the match to TRBD1 covers 8 bases. Germline CDR1 MNHEY, CDR2 SMNVEV (reference sequence). The V and J ends lost 6 bases and 0 bases, in that order; junction bases with no gene match: 7. The CDR3 covers 16 residues.

The genes are TRBV4-1 and TRBJ1-1, with D unresolved. V gave up 1 base and J gave up 3 bases, with 9 bases separating them. The germline V gene has CDR1 MGHRA and CDR2 YSYEKL. CDR3 length: 14 amino acids. CDR3 residues: CASSQGGQYTEAFF. In DNA, the CDR3 is TGCGCCAGCAGCCAAGGAGGTCAGTACACTGAAGCTTTCTTT.

The chain is built from TRBV25-1 and TRBJ1-1, with 9 bases that match TRBD1. The germline gives CDR1 MGHDK, CDR2 SYGVNS. With 8 bases clipped from V and 6 bases from J, the junction kept 10 bases outside the gene matches. The CDR3 spans 14 residues. The CDR3 nucleotides read TGTGCCAGCTCCCCGGGACAGGGTATCGCTGAAGCTTTCTTT. Its protein product is CASSPGQGIAEAFF.

This rearrangement joins TRBV5-1 to TRBJ2-3, with TRBD2 matching over 8 bases. Trimming took 4 bases from V and 0 from J; bases not matched to a gene: 7. The germline CDR1 and CDR2 sequences are SGHRS and YFSETQ. CDR3 size: 16 residues. CDR3 DNA: TGCGCCAGCAGCCCCCGGGAGGGGTATAGCACAGATACGCAGTATTTT. It encodes CASSPREGYSTDTQYF. The entire variable domain, with the rest obtained from reference TRBV5-1 and TRBJ2-3, is as follows: KAGVTQTPRYLIKTRGQQVTLSCSPISGHRSVSWYQQTPGQGLQFLFEYFSETQRNKGNFPGRFSGRQFSNSRSEMNVSTLELGDSALYLCASSPREGYSTDTQYFGPGTRLTVL.

Regarding this clone: The germline gene is not matched at one end of the junction; a read error may be the cause. The chain recombines TRBV16 with TRBJ2-1; 7 bases align to TRBD1. This CDR3 has 12 amino acids. Looked up from germline, CDR1 is KGHSY and CDR2 is FQNENV. The CDR3 loop is CASSQFRGRIVF. As DNA, the CDR3 is TGTGCCAGCAGCCAATTTAGGGGGCGTATAGTCTTC.

The rearrangement uses TRBV5-1 and TRBJ1-1; D gene uncertain. There are 13 residues in the CDR3. Trimming pared 5 bases from V and 1 base from J, leaving 9 bases between. CDR1 SGHRS and CDR2 YFSETQ come from the germline V gene. CDR3 in DNA: TGCGCCAGCAGGCAGGTACCGAACACTGAAGCTTTCTTT. Translated, it gives CASRQVPNTEAFF.

The chain carries TRBV7-2 and TRBJ1-5; D uncertain. This CDR3 region has 13 residues. Between the trimmed V and J ends, which lost 5 bases and 0 bases, there was a span of 5 bases. Per germline, CDR1 SGHTA and CDR2 FQGNSA. CDR3 DNA: TGTGCCAGCAGCGAGAATAGCAATCAGCCCCAGCATTTT. This encodes CASSENSNQPQHF. Using reference TRBV7-2 and TRBJ1-5 for the parts outside the CDR3, the full variable domain is GAGVSQSPSNKVTEKGKDVELRCDPISGHTALYWYRQSLGQGLEFLIYFQGNSAPDKSGLPSDRFSAERTGGSVSTLTIQRTQQEDSAVYLCASSENSNQPQHFGDGTRLSIL.

The chain combines TRBV28 with TRBJ1-5, with 9 bases that match TRBD1. In germline, CDR1 is MDHEN, CDR2 SYDVKM. The CDR3 loop spans 17 amino acids. J lost 1 base, V lost 3 bases, and 7 bases had no gene match. CDR3 nucleotides: TGTGCCAGCAGTTTTGGGACAGGGATGAGAAGCAATCAGCCCCAGCATTTT. Translated: CASSFGTGMRSNQPQHF.

This chain joins TRBV2 and TRBJ2-7; D might be TRBD1 (6 bases). V was cut by 3 bases and J by 4 bases, with 13 bases left in between. CDR1 is SNHLY and CDR2 is FYNNEI in the germline V gene. The CDR3 length is 14 residues. CDR3 residues: CASSDRDTSYEQYF. The DNA for the CDR3 is TGTGCCAGCAGTGACCGGGACACCTCATACGAGCAGTACTTC. Complete variable domain (other parts from reference TRBV2 and TRBJ2-7): EPEVTQTPSHQVTQMGQEVILRCVPISNHLYFYWYRQILGQKVEFLVSFYNNEISEKSEIFDDQFSVERPDGSNFTLKIRSTKLEDSAMYFCASSDRDTSYEQYFGPGTRLTVT.

The J gene is TRBJ1-1, the V gene TRBV11-2; weak D call: TRBD1 (5 bases). Trimming removed 1 base at V and 8 bases at J, with 17 bases between. CDR1 SGHAT and CDR2 FQNNGV come from the germline V gene. The CDR3 consists of 15 residues. DNA for the CDR3: TGTGCCAGCAGCTTAGGGGGGGACTCAAATTCGGAAGCTTTCTTT. Translated: CASSLGGDSNSEAFF.

This chain links TRBV2 with TRBJ1-2; tentative D call: TRBD1 (5 bases). Germline CDR1 is SNHLY and CDR2 is FYNNEI. The V end was cut by 8 bases, the J end by 5 bases, with 9 bases between. The CDR3 loop spans 11 amino acids. CDR3 protein: CASGDRYGYTF. In nucleotides, the CDR3 is TGTGCCAGCGGAGACAGATATGGCTACACCTTC.

V and J are TRBV10-2 and TRBJ1-2; the D is unclear. The V end lost 0 bases, the J end lost 3 bases, and 8 bases lay between the germline ends. The CDR3 has 14 residues. Germline V lookup: CDR1 WSHSY, CDR2 SAAADI. The chain's CDR3 is CASSESMEYYGYTF. CDR3 in DNA: TGCGCCAGCAGTGAGTCGATGGAGTACTATGGCTACACCTTC.

This clone was detected only once. The chain uses TRBV21-1 and TRBJ1-6; the D segment call TRBD1 is taken from the table without a DNA check. TRBV21-1 is a known pseudogene. CDR3 size: 17 residues. For the CDR3, the DNA is TGTGCCAGCAGCAAAACCTACAGGGGGCGCGGGCATTCACCCCTCCACTTT. Its protein is CASSKTYRGRGHSPLHF.

V and J are TRBV7-9 and TRBJ2-5; 11 bases are a match to TRBD2. Germline CDR1 and CDR2: SEHNR and FQNEAQ (reference sequence). The CDR3 sequence is 14 residues long. Losses at the gene ends were 2 bases for V and 4 bases for J; bases not matched to a gene: 0. The CDR3 nucleotides read TGTGCCAGCAGCTTACTAGCGGGGGGAGAGACCCAGTACTTC. It codes for CASSLLAGGETQYF.

V is TRBV18 and J is TRBJ1-3; D not certain. The germline gives CDR1 KGHSH, CDR2 LQKENI. The CDR3 covers 15 residues. The V end lost 2 bases, the J end lost 0 bases, and 8 bases lay between the germline ends. The CDR3 DNA reads TGTGCCAGCTCACCAGAGCTAGGCTCTGGAAACACCATATATTTT. Protein sequence: CASSPELGSGNTIYF.

The chain carries TRBV2 and TRBJ1-1; D gene ambiguous. The CDR3 has 14 amino acids. Trimming took 7 bases from V and 1 from J, leaving 13 bases between them. The germline V gene encodes CDR1 SNHLY and CDR2 FYNNEI. In DNA, the CDR3 is TGTGCCAGCAAGAGGGCCAACGAGAACACTGAAGCTTTCTTT. Residues: CASKRANENTEAFF.

In its sample, this clone was seen once. The chain recombines TRBV18 with TRBJ1-2; 7 bases map to TRBD1. Trimming at V came to 3 bases and at J to 0 bases, leaving 4 bases not matched to a gene. The CDR3 runs 15 residues. Germline CDR1 KGHSH, CDR2 LQKENI. DNA for the CDR3: TGTGCCAGCTCACCTAGGACAGGCGCTAACTATGGCTACACCTTC. This codes for CASSPRTGANYGYTF.

V is TRBV19 and J is TRBJ1-2, with 7 nucleotides matching TRBD1. Germline V gene sequence: CDR1 LNHDA, CDR2 SQIVND (reference sequence). There are 16 residues in the CDR3. The J segment lost 4 bases and the V segment lost 8 bases, leaving 16 bases of the junction unmatched. CDR3 nucleotide sequence: TGTGCCAGTGCCGAAACACAGGGGTCTTACGGCTATGGCTACACCTTC. It encodes CASAETQGSYGYGYTF.

This chain links TRBV2 with TRBJ2-7; 10 bases are a match to TRBD1. Germline V gene lookup returns CDR1 SNHLY and CDR2 FYNNEI. V shed 1 base, J shed 2 bases, and the junction held 5 bases outside the gene matches. The CDR3 covers 16 residues. The CDR3 loop is CASSEEGTGVAYEQYF. As DNA, the CDR3 is TGTGCCAGCAGTGAAGAGGGGACAGGGGTTGCCTACGAGCAGTACTTC.

The CDR3: CASSTGQGINQPQHF. The CDR3 nucleotides are TGTGCCAGCTCAACGGGACAGGGGATTAATCAGCCCCAGCATTTT. The chain is built from TRBV18 and TRBJ1-5; 10 nucleotides align to TRBD1. CDR3 length: 15 amino acids. Trimming took 5 bases from V and 4 from J; bases not matched to a gene: 5. In germline, CDR1 is KGHSH, CDR2 LQKENI.

The chain is built from TRBV18 and TRBJ1-5; tentative D call: TRBD1 (6 bases). V lost 6 bases to trimming and J lost 0 bases, with 15 bases between them. Germline V lookup: CDR1 KGHSH, CDR2 LQKENI. CDR3 length: 16 amino acids. Written as DNA, the CDR3 is TGTGCCAGCTCTCGGGACAAGGGCTATAGCAATCAGCCCCAGCATTTT. Protein product: CASSRDKGYSNQPQHF.

Points on this clone: This sample includes further DNA sequences coding for the same CDR3. The chain couples TRBV5-1 to TRBJ1-2; D uncertain. Per the germline V gene, CDR1 is SGHRS and CDR2 is YFSETQ. This CDR3 comprises 12 residues. Deletions cut 7 bases from V and 3 bases from J, with 10 bases between. The CDR3 nucleotides read TGCGCCAGCCGCGACGGAGACTATGGCTACACCTTC. Translating it yields CASRDGDYGYTF.

The rearrangement joins TRBV5-6 to TRBJ1-2, with D tentatively TRBD1 (6 bases). The CDR3 contains 16 residues. The V end was cut by 4 bases, the J end by 3 bases, with 19 bases between. The germline V gene encodes CDR1 SGHDT and CDR2 YYEEEE. Written as DNA, the CDR3 is TGTGCCAGCAGCCCCCCAGTGGGGGGGGCCTACTATGGCTACACCTTC. Its protein product is CASSPPVGGAYYGYTF.

This clone was seen a single time. The chain uses TRBV21-1 and TRBJ1-1. TRBV21-1 is designated a pseudogene. CDR3 size: 13 residues. CDR3 nucleotides: TGTGCCAGCAGCAAGAGCGGGGTCACTGAAGCTTTCTTT. It translates to CASSKSGVTEAFF.